A selection of T cell receptor beta chains follows, all from one sample in a study of a mutant IDH1 vaccine in newly diagnosed glioma. Clones were read by immunoSEQ multiplex PCR, and TCRdb kept only the in-frame ones, dropping some. The sample has around 30,000 clones, 90% seen once; the top ten hold around 21%. The antigens for these receptors are not known. Here the sequenced sample was PBMCs, taken from a glioma patient whose treatment included an IDH1 peptide vaccine. These TCRs come from a man between 18 and 29 years old with glioma. Both conserved end residues are part of each CDR3. A D gene is named only where the DNA matches it firmly. Only some rows state a clone size, as once, few, many or a class for expanded clones.

j_call: TRBJ2-2; clone_size: .; v_call: TRBV30; d_call: .; cdr3_nt: TGTGCCTGGACGGCCGCTAACACCGGGGAGCTGTTTTTT; cdr3_aa: CAWTAANTGELFF
j_call: TRBJ2-1; clone_size: .; v_call: TRBV6-4; d_call: .; cdr3_nt: TGTGCCAGCAGTGACTCGGCGGGATCTGCCAATGAGCAGTTCTTC; cdr3_aa: CASSDSAGSANEQFF
j_call: TRBJ2-7; clone_size: .; v_call: TRBV27; d_call: TRBD1; cdr3_nt: TGTGCCAGCAGGGAGACAGGGGGCTCCGAGCAGTACTTC; cdr3_aa: CASRETGGSEQYF
j_call: TRBJ1-1; clone_size: few; v_call: TRBV4-2; d_call: TRBD1; cdr3_nt: TGTGCCAGCAGCCAAGGGGTGGACAGGCCCCTGAACACTGAAGCTTTCTTT; cdr3_aa: CASSQGVDRPLNTEAFF
j_call: TRBJ1-1; clone_size: once; v_call: TRBV30; d_call: .; cdr3_nt: TGTGCCTGGAGTGCGGGTCGAACTGAAGCTTTCTTT; cdr3_aa: CAWSAGRTEAFF
j_call: TRBJ1-4; clone_size: .; v_call: TRBV19; d_call: TRBD1; cdr3_nt: TGTGCCAGTTCCCGGGACAGGGGTGGTGAAAAACTGTTTTTT; cdr3_aa: CASSRDRGGEKLFF
j_call: TRBJ2-3; clone_size: .; v_call: TRBV4-1; d_call: .; cdr3_nt: TGCGCCAGCAGCCAAGGCCGGGAAACAGATACGCAGTATTTT; cdr3_aa: CASSQGRETDTQYF
j_call: TRBJ2-1; clone_size: .; v_call: TRBV7-2; d_call: TRBD2; cdr3_nt: TGTGCCAGCAGCTTGTCCTCCTCTAGCGGCAACAATGAGCAGTTCTTC; cdr3_aa: CASSLSSSSGNNEQFF
j_call: TRBJ1-4; clone_size: .; v_call: TRBV5-4; d_call: .; cdr3_nt: TGTGCCAGCAGCTTGGCGGCGTTCACTAATGAAAAACTGTTTTTT; cdr3_aa: CASSLAAFTNEKLFF
j_call: TRBJ1-6; clone_size: .; v_call: TRBV30; d_call: .; cdr3_nt: TGTGCCTGGAAGGGCCTCAATTCACCCCTCCACTTT; cdr3_aa: CAWKGLNSPLHF
j_call: TRBJ1-2; clone_size: .; v_call: TRBV29-1; d_call: .; cdr3_nt: TGCAGCGTCGAAAGCCGATCTTATGGCTACACCTTC; cdr3_aa: CSVESRSYGYTF
j_call: TRBJ1-3; clone_size: .; v_call: TRBV5-1; d_call: .; cdr3_nt: TGCGCCAGCAGCCCTTCTTGGGGGGGAAACACCATATATTTT; cdr3_aa: CASSPSWGGNTIYF
j_call: TRBJ2-1; clone_size: .; v_call: TRBV9; d_call: .; cdr3_nt: TGTGCCAGCAGCGTAGCCCCGGACTATTCCTACAATGAGCAGTTCTTC; cdr3_aa: CASSVAPDYSYNEQFF
j_call: TRBJ1-1; clone_size: .; v_call: TRBV27; d_call: .; cdr3_nt: TGTGCCAGCAGTTTTACCCGACAGTACACTGAAGCTTTCTTT; cdr3_aa: CASSFTRQYTEAFF
j_call: TRBJ1-1; clone_size: few; v_call: TRBV6-5; d_call: .; cdr3_nt: TGTGCCAGCAGTTACTCCCCGACTGAAGCTTTCTTT; cdr3_aa: CASSYSPTEAFF
j_call: TRBJ2-2; clone_size: .; v_call: TRBV4-3; d_call: .; cdr3_nt: TGCGCCAGCAGGGGTAGGGGAACCGGGGAGCTGTTTTTT; cdr3_aa: CASRGRGTGELFF
j_call: TRBJ2-2; clone_size: .; v_call: TRBV7-2; d_call: TRBD2; cdr3_nt: TGTGCCAGCAGCTTAGCCGGGACTAGCGGGAGGGGGGAGCTGTTTTTT; cdr3_aa: CASSLAGTSGRGELFF
j_call: TRBJ1-2; clone_size: .; v_call: TRBV18; d_call: .; cdr3_nt: TGTGCCAGCAGCCCACCGGGAGCGGACGGAATCTATGGCTACACCTTC; cdr3_aa: CASSPPGADGIYGYTF
j_call: TRBJ2-7; clone_size: .; v_call: TRBV6-5; d_call: .; cdr3_nt: TGTGCCAGCAGTTACGGGTCGCAGGGTCCCTACGAGCAGTACTTC; cdr3_aa: CASSYGSQGPYEQYF
j_call: TRBJ2-5; clone_size: .; v_call: TRBV5-1; d_call: TRBD2; cdr3_nt: TGCGCCAGCAGCTTAAGCGGGAGGAATAAAGAGACCCAGTACTTC; cdr3_aa: CASSLSGRNKETQYF
j_call: TRBJ1-4; clone_size: .; v_call: TRBV5-6; d_call: TRBD1; cdr3_nt: TGTGCCAGCAGCTCAATACAGGGGTCGGCTAATGAAAAACTGTTTTTT; cdr3_aa: CASSSIQGSANEKLFF
j_call: TRBJ2-6; clone_size: .; v_call: TRBV29-1; d_call: TRBD1; cdr3_nt: TGCAGCGCCTGGGACAGGGGTTCTGGGGCCAACGTCCTGACTTTC; cdr3_aa: CSAWDRGSGANVLTF
j_call: TRBJ1-2; clone_size: .; v_call: TRBV29-1; d_call: TRBD1; cdr3_nt: TGCAGCGGACGGACAGGGAACTATGGCTACACCTTC; cdr3_aa: CSGRTGNYGYTF
j_call: TRBJ1-2; clone_size: .; v_call: TRBV10-3; d_call: TRBD1; cdr3_nt: TGTGCCATCAGGGGACAGGGGACTTATGGCTACACCTTC; cdr3_aa: CAIRGQGTYGYTF
j_call: TRBJ2-2; clone_size: once; v_call: TRBV5-5; d_call: TRBD2; cdr3_nt: TGTGCCAGCAGCTTGTCCACTGGGCTAGCGGGAGGGCCGGGCACCGGGGAGCTGTTTTTT; cdr3_aa: CASSLSTGLAGGPGTGELFF
j_call: TRBJ1-4; clone_size: .; v_call: TRBV5-1; d_call: .; cdr3_nt: TGCGCCAGCAGCGCCGGAAATGAAAAACTGTTTTTT; cdr3_aa: CASSAGNEKLFF
j_call: TRBJ1-1; clone_size: .; v_call: TRBV2; d_call: .; cdr3_nt: TGTGCCAGCGCCTCGGTGAACACTGAAGCTTTCTTT; cdr3_aa: CASASVNTEAFF
j_call: TRBJ1-2; clone_size: .; v_call: TRBV30; d_call: .; cdr3_nt: TGTGCCTGGAGTAAACTTCGCTTAACAGGGTATGGCTACACCTTC; cdr3_aa: CAWSKLRLTGYGYTF
j_call: TRBJ1-2; clone_size: .; v_call: TRBV5-1; d_call: .; cdr3_nt: TGCGCCAGCAGCTTGGAACGGACGGAGAGCTATGGCTACACCTTC; cdr3_aa: CASSLERTESYGYTF